One and the same sample provided the 24 T cell receptor beta chains below, sequenced in a study of T cell responses to AZD1222 COVID-19 vaccine. Some clones are missing from TCRdb's copy, which holds only in-frame ones; the method was immunoSEQ multiplex PCR. The table lists 95,000 to 150,000 clones, 85% to 95% of them singletons, with approximately 5% in the top ten. The sample here was peripheral blood, taken 28 days after the second AZD1222 dose. These receptors were collected from an adult who received the AZD1222 COVID-19 vaccine.

The V and J genes are TRBV19 and TRBJ1-2; D gene ambiguous. The germline gives CDR1 LNHDA, CDR2 SQIVND (reference sequence). The CDR3 length is 15 residues. V lost 5 bases, J lost 3 bases, and 16 bases lay in between. The CDR3 loop reads CASSGLSPKDYGYTF. For the CDR3, the DNA is TGTGCCAGTAGTGGACTTTCCCCAAAAGACTATGGCTACACCTTC.

The rearrangement uses TRBV7-2 and TRBJ1-1; maybe TRBD1 (6 bases). The CDR3 has 14 residues. Germline CDR1 SGHTA, CDR2 FQGNSA. V gave up 7 bases and J gave up 4 bases, with 16 bases separating them. CDR3 in DNA: TGTGCCAGCACCCACAGGGACATCTCCACTGAAGCTTTCTTT. Amino acids: CASTHRDISTEAFF.

CDR3 sequence: CAISGTSGRGKETQYF. CDR3 sequence (DNA): TGTGCCATCAGTGGGACTAGCGGGAGAGGGAAAGAGACCCAGTACTTC. The chain joins TRBV10-3 to TRBJ2-5, with TRBD2 identical over 13 bases. The CDR3 contains 16 residues. The V and J ends lost 4 bases and 3 bases, in that order; junction bases with no gene match: 5. The germline gives CDR1 ENHRY, CDR2 SYGVKD.

J is TRBJ1-2 and V is TRBV2; unclear D gene. The germline gives CDR1 SNHLY, CDR2 FYNNEI. The CDR3 contains 12 residues. V was pared by 6 bases and J by 7 bases, with 12 bases between. This chain's CDR3 is CASRGRNGGYTF. The CDR3 coding sequence is TGTGCCAGCAGGGGCAGGAACGGTGGCTACACCTTC.

CDR3 nucleotide sequence: TGTGCCAGCAGTTACTCGAGGCAGGGAAACTATGGCTACACCTTC. Translated: CASSYSRQGNYGYTF. The chain has TRBV6-2 or TRBV6-3 and TRBJ1-2, with D tentatively TRBD1 (5 bases). The CDR3 has 15 residues. The germline V gene encodes CDR1 MNHEY and CDR2 SVGEGT. V lost 0 bases, J lost 2 bases, and 10 bases lay in between.

This chain uses TRBV7-8 with TRBJ2-3; D gene unclear. CDR1 is SGHVS, CDR2 FQNEAQ, per germline. Trimming shortened V by 2 bases and J by 10 bases, and 13 bases separated the two germline ends. This CDR3 spans 13 amino acids. The CDR3 here is CASSLPTLIPQYF. CDR3 sequence (DNA): TGTGCCAGCAGCTTACCCACCTTAATACCGCAGTATTTT. Complete variable domain (other parts from reference TRBV7-8 and TRBJ2-3): GAGVSQSPRYKVAKRGQDVALRCDPISGHVSLFWYQQALGQGPEFLTYFQNEAQLDKSGLPSDRFFAERPEGSVSTLKIQRTQQEDSAVYLCASSLPTLIPQYFGPGTRLTVL.

The V and J genes are TRBV10-3 and TRBJ2-5, with 10 nucleotides matching TRBD1. Unmatched junction bases numbered 13, after V lost 4 bases and J lost 2 bases. CDR3 length: 18 residues. Germline lookup yields CDR1 ENHRY and CDR2 SYGVKD. CDR3 region: CAISVSPGGTGEQETQYF. CDR3 DNA: TGTGCCATCAGTGTCTCACCAGGGGGGACAGGGGAACAAGAGACCCAGTACTTC.

V gene TRBV7-2 combines with J gene TRBJ1-2; perhaps TRBD1 as D (5 bases). Germline CDR1 is SGHTA and CDR2 is FQGNSA. The CDR3 consists of 14 residues. Between the trimmed V and J ends, which lost 5 bases and 4 bases, there was a span of 14 bases. The CDR3: CASSIGTASYGYTF. The DNA for the CDR3 is TGTGCCAGCAGCATTGGGACTGCATCCTATGGCTACACCTTC.

The chain is built from TRBV7-2 and TRBJ2-5; 11 nucleotides align to TRBD2. The V gene's germline CDR1 is SGHTA and CDR2 FQGNSA. The CDR3 is 15 residues long. With 5 bases clipped from V and 7 bases from J, the junction kept 9 bases outside the gene matches. In DNA, the CDR3 is TGTGCCAGCAGCCCGAAGGGACTAGCGGTGGGGACCCAGTACTTC. This encodes CASSPKGLAVGTQYF.

The gene calls are TRBV4-3 and TRBJ2-5; 14 nucleotides align to TRBD2. This CDR3 comprises 17 residues. The V segment lost 4 bases and the J segment 2 bases; nucleotides outside the gene matches: 6. CDR1 LGHNA and CDR2 YSLEER come from the germline V gene. The CDR3 DNA is TGCGCCAGCAGCCCGACTAGCGGGAGGGCCGGTCAAGAGACCCAGTACTTC. It is translated as CASSPTSGRAGQETQYF.

This chain joins TRBV6-4 and TRBJ2-1, with 14 bases lining up with TRBD2. This CDR3 comprises 13 residues. Germline CDR1 is MRHNA and CDR2 is SNTAGT. V lost 3 bases to trimming and J lost 14 bases; unmatched junction nucleotides: 3. In DNA, the CDR3 is TGTGCCAGCAGTGAGGGACTAGCGGGAGTCAAGTTCTTC. Encoded protein: CASSEGLAGVKFF.

The chain carries TRBV7-2 and TRBJ1-2; 9 nucleotides line up with TRBD1. CDR3 length equals 14 residues. Germline CDR1 and CDR2: SGHTA and FQGNSA. Trimming cost V 5 bases and J 7 bases; bases outside gene matches: 8. The CDR3 here is CASSRDTGGAGYTF. DNA of the CDR3: TGTGCCAGCAGCAGAGACACAGGGGGCGCTGGCTACACCTTC.

The table lists this clone with a few counts. The chain uses TRBV6-5 and TRBJ1-2; no clear D. This CDR3 has 15 residues. V was pared by 2 bases and J by 1 base, with 11 bases between. The germline V gene has CDR1 MNHEY and CDR2 SVGAGI. The CDR3 sequence: CASSYHQAHNYGYTF. In DNA, the CDR3 is TGTGCCAGCAGTTACCACCAGGCTCATAACTATGGCTACACCTTC.

The gene calls are TRBV19 and TRBJ2-2; D unclear. The CDR3 loop spans 11 amino acids. Germline V gene data show CDR1 as LNHDA and CDR2 as SQIVND (reference sequence). V was clipped by 4 bases and J by 6 bases, with 3 bases between them. CDR3 sequence reads: CASSRSGELFF. The CDR3 DNA is TGTGCCAGTAGTAGGTCCGGGGAGCTGTTTTTT.

The J gene is TRBJ1-2, the V gene TRBV12-3 or TRBV12-4; D gene unclear. The CDR3 sequence is 13 residues long. V shed 8 bases and J shed 5 bases, with 15 bases lying between them. DNA of the CDR3: TGTGCCAGCGGGCAGACCACAACTTATGGCTACACCTTC. It yields the protein CASGQTTTYGYTF.

The gene calls are TRBV6-5 and TRBJ2-7, with D unresolved. Trimming cost V 5 bases and J 2 bases, with 7 bases left between them. CDR3 length: 12 amino acids. Germline-derived CDR1 and CDR2 are MNHEY and SVGAGI. The CDR3: CASSPRAYEQYF. DNA of the CDR3: TGTGCCAGCAGTCCCCGGGCCTACGAGCAGTACTTC.

The chain uses TRBV5-4 and TRBJ2-3; D perhaps matches TRBD2 (5 bases). Trimming took 3 bases from V and 6 from J, leaving 11 bases between them. This CDR3 is built from 13 residues. CDR1 and CDR2 (germline): SGHNT, YYREEE (reference sequence). In DNA, the CDR3 is TGTGCCAGCAGCTCCCAGGAGGAGGATACGCAGTATTTT. This encodes CASSSQEEDTQYF.

The gene calls are TRBV5-6 and TRBJ1-5, with unresolved D. The CDR3 covers 12 residues. Trimming shortened V by 5 bases and J by 7 bases, and 10 bases separated the two germline ends. Per germline, CDR1 SGHDT and CDR2 YYEEEE. The CDR3 is CASSSGRQPQHF. CDR3 DNA: TGTGCCAGCAGTTCGGGCAGGCAGCCCCAGCATTTT.

This chain links TRBV5-6 with TRBJ2-5; tentatively, D is TRBD2 (5 bases). Germline assignment: CDR1 SGHDT and CDR2 YYEEEE. V lost 0 bases to trimming and J lost 7 bases, with 13 bases between them. CDR3 length: 14 residues. CDR3 residues: CASSLDQAEGTQYF. The CDR3 nucleotides read TGTGCCAGCAGCTTGGATCAGGCCGAGGGGACCCAGTACTTC. Based on the CDR3 plus reference TRBV5-6 and TRBJ2-5, the full variable domain is DAGVTQSPTHLIKTRGQQVTLRCSPKSGHDTVSWYQQALGQGPQFIFQYYEEEERQRGNFPDRFSGHQFPNYSSELNVNALLLGDSALYLCASSLDQAEGTQYFGPGTRLLVL.

The chain uses TRBV7-2 and TRBJ2-3, with 9 bases fitting TRBD2. Germline values: CDR1 SGHTA, CDR2 FQGNSA. This CDR3 is 16 amino acids long. J gave up 11 bases and V 5 bases, and 17 bases lay outside the gene matches. As DNA, the CDR3 is TGTGCCAGCAGCCCACACCCCTCGCGGGAGGGCCGGGGGCAGTATTTT. Translated: CASSPHPSREGRGQYF.

This chain connects TRBV12-5 to TRBJ2-7, with D uncertain. The CDR3 runs 12 residues. Germline V CDR1 and CDR2: LGHNT, FRNRAP. V lost 3 bases, J lost 6 bases, and 9 bases lay in between. The CDR3 DNA is TGTGCTAGTGGTTTAGAACACTCCGAGCAGTACTTC. The encoded protein is CASGLEHSEQYF.

The V and J genes are TRBV3-1 (or the pseudogene TRBV3-2) and TRBJ1-2, with a tentative D call TRBD1 (5 bases). V was shortened by 3 bases and J by 14 bases, with 19 bases between the two germline ends. The germline V gene has CDR1 LGHDT and CDR2 YNNKEL (reference sequence). There are 13 residues in the CDR3. CDR3 nucleotide sequence: TGTGCCAGCAGCCACCTATTAGCTGGGGCGATTACCTTC. It translates to CASSHLLAGAITF.

The chain recombines TRBV3-1 (or the pseudogene TRBV3-2) with TRBJ1-5; tentatively, D is TRBD1 (5 bases). The CDR3 spans 15 residues. Per the germline V gene, CDR1 is LGHDT and CDR2 is YNNKEL (reference sequence). V was cut by 3 bases and J by 6 bases, with 15 bases left in between. CDR3 sequence: CASSHTGTPRQPQHF. CDR3 DNA sequence: TGTGCCAGCAGCCACACCGGGACCCCCCGTCAGCCCCAGCATTTT.

The chain couples TRBV3-1 (or the pseudogene TRBV3-2) to TRBJ2-6; TRBD2 is a possible D gene (5 bases). Per germline, CDR1 LGHDT and CDR2 YNNKEL (reference sequence). Trimming removed 0 bases at V and 4 bases at J, with 10 bases between. This CDR3 comprises 16 residues. Here the CDR3 DNA reads TGTGCCAGCAGCCAAGATCCCGGAGGAGGGGCCAACGTCCTGACTTTC. This translates into CASSQDPGGGANVLTF.